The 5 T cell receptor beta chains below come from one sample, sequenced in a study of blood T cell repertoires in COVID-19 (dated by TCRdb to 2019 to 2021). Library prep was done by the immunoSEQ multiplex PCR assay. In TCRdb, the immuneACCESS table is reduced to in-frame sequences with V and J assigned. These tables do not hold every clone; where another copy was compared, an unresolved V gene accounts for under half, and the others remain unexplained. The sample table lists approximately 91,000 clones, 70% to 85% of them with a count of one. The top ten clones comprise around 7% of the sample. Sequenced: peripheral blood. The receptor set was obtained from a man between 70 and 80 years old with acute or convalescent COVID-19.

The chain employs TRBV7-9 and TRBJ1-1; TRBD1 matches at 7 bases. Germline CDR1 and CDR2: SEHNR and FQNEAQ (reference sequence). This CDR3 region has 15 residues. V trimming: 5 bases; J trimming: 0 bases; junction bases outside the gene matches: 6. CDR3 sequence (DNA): TGTGCCAGCAGCATAGGGGACAGATTGAACACTGAAGCTTTCTTT. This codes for CASSIGDRLNTEAFF.

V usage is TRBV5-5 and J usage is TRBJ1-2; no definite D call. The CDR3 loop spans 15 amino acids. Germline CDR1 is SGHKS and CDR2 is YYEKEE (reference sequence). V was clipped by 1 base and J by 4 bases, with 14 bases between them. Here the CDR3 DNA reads TGTGCCAGCAGCTTGAACGAGGGATCAAGCTATGGCTACACCTTC. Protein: CASSLNEGSSYGYTF.

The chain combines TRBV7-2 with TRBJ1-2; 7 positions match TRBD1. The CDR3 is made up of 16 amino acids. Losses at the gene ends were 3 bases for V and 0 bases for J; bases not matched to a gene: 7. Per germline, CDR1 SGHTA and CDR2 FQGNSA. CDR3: CASSFSGGQANYGYTF. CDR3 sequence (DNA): TGTGCCAGCAGCTTTAGCGGCGGACAGGCTAACTATGGCTACACCTTC.

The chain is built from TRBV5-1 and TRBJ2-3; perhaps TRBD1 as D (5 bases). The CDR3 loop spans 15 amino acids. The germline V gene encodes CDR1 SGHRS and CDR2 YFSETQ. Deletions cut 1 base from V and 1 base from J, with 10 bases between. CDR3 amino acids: CASSLWPRGTDTQYF. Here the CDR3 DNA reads TGCGCCAGCAGCTTGTGGCCCAGGGGCACAGATACGCAGTATTTT.

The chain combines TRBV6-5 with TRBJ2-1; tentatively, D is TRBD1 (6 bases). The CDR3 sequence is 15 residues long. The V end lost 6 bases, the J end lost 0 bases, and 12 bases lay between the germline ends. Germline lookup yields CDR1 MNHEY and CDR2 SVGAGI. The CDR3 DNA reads TGTGCCAGCAGCGCCGGACAGAGCTCCTACAATGAGCAGTTCTTC. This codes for CASSAGQSSYNEQFF.